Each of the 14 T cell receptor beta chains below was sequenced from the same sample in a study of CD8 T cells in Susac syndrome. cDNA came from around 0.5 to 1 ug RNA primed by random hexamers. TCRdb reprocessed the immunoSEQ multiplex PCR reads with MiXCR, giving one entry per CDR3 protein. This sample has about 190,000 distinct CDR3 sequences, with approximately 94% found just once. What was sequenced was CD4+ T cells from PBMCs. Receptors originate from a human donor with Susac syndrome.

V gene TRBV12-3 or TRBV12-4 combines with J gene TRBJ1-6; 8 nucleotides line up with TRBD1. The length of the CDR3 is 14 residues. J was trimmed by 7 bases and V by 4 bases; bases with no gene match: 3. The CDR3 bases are TGTGCCAGCAGTTGGACAGGGAGGAATTCACCCCTCCACTTT. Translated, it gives CASSWTGRNSPLHF.

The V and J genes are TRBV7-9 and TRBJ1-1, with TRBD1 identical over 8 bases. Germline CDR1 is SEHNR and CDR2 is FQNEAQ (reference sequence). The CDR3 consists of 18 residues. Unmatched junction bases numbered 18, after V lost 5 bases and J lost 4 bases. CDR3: CASSRGRTTGAEITEAFF. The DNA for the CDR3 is TGTGCCAGCAGCAGAGGGAGGACGACAGGGGCTGAGATCACTGAAGCTTTCTTT.

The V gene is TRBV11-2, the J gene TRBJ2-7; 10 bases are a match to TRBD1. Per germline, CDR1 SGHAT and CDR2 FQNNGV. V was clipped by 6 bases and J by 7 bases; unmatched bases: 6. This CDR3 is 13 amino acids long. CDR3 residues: CASRRQGAPEQYF. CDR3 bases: TGTGCCAGCAGGAGACAGGGGGCGCCTGAGCAGTACTTC.

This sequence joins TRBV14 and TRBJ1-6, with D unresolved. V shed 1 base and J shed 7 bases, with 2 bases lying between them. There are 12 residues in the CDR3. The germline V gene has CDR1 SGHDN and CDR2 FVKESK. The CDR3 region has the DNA TGTGCCAGCAGCCAAGTAAATTCACCCCTCCACTTT. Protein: CASSQVNSPLHF.

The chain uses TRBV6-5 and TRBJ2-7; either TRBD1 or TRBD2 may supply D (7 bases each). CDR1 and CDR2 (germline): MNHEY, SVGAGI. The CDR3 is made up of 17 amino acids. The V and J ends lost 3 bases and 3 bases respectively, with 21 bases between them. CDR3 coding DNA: TGTGCCAGCAGTTATGGGAGGGGCGGGACAGTTATCTACGAGCAGTACTTC. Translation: CASSYGRGGTVIYEQYF.

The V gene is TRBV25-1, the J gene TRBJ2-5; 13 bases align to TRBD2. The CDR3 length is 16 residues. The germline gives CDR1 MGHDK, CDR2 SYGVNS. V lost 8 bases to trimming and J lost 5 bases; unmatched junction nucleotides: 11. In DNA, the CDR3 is TGTGCCAGCTCCTGGACTAGCGGGGGCCCGGGTGAGACCCAGTACTTC. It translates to CASSWTSGGPGETQYF.

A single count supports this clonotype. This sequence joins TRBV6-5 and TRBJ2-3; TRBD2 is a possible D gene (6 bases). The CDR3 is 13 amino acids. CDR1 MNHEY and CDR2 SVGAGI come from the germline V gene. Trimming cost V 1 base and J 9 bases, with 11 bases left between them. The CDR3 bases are TGTGCCAGCAGTTACTTGCAGGGAGGAACGCAGTATTTT. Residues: CASSYLQGGTQYF.

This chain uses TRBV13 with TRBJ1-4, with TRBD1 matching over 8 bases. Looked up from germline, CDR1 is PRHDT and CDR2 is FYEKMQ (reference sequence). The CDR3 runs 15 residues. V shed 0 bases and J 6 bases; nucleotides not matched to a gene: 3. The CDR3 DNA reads TGTGCCAGCAGCTTAGGACAGGGGGTTGATGAAAAACTGTTTTTT. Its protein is CASSLGQGVDEKLFF. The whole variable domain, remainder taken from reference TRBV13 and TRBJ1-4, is AAGVIQSPRHLIKEKRETATLKCYPIPRHDTVYWYQQGPGQDPQFLISFYEKMQSDKGSIPDRFSAQQFSDYHSELNMSSLELGDSALYFCASSLGQGVDEKLFFGSGTQLSVL.

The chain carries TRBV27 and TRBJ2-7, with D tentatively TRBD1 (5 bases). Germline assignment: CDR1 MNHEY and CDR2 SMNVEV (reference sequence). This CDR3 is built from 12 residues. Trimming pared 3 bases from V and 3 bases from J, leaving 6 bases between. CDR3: CASSFTGYEQYF. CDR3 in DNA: TGTGCCAGCAGTTTCACAGGCTACGAGCAGTACTTC.

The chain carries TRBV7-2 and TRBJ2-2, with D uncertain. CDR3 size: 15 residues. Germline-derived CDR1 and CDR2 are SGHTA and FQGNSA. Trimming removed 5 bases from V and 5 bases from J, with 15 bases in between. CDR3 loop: CASSDKMLRTGELFF. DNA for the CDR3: TGTGCCAGCAGCGACAAGATGCTTCGGACCGGGGAGCTGTTTTTT.

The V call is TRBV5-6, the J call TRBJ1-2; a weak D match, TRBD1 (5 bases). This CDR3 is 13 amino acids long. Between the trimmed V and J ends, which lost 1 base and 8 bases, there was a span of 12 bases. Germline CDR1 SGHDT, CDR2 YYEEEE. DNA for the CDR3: TGTGCCAGCAGCTTGTGGCAGGGTAGGGGCTACACCTTC. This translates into CASSLWQGRGYTF. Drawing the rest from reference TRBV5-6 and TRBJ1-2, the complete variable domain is DAGVTQSPTHLIKTRGQQVTLRCSPKSGHDTVSWYQQALGQGPQFIFQYYEEEERQRGNFPDRFSGHQFPNYSSELNVNALLLGDSALYLCASSLWQGRGYTFGSGTRLTVV.

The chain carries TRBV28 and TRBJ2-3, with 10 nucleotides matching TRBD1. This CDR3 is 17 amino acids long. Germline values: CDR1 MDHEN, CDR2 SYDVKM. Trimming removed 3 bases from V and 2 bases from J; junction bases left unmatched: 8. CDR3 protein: CASSLSGTGALTDTQYF. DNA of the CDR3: TGTGCCAGCAGTTTGAGCGGGACAGGGGCACTCACAGATACGCAGTATTTT. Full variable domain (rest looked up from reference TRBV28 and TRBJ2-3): DVKVTQSSRYLVKRTGEKVFLECVQDMDHENMFWYRQDPGLGLRLIYFSYDVKMKEKGDIPEGYSVSREKKERFSLILESASTNQTSMYLCASSLSGTGALTDTQYFGPGTRLTVL.

CDR3 bases: TGTGCCACCAGCAGACTAGCGGGGGGATACGAGCAGTACTTC. Its protein product is CATSRLAGGYEQYF. The V gene is TRBV15, the J gene TRBJ2-7; the match to TRBD2 covers 11 bases. The germline V gene encodes CDR1 LNHNV and CDR2 YYDKDF (reference sequence). The CDR3 totals 14 residues. V lost 2 bases, J lost 4 bases, and 1 base stayed unmatched.

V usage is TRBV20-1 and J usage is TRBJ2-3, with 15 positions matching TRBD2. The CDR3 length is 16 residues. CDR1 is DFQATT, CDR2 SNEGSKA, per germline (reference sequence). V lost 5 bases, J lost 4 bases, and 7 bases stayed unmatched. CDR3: CSASRTSGGESDTQYF. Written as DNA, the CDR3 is TGCAGTGCTTCCCGGACTAGCGGGGGGGAGTCAGATACGCAGTATTTT.